These 25 T cell receptor beta chains originate from one sample sequenced in a study of T cell responses to AZD1222 COVID-19 vaccine. Clones were sequenced by immunoSEQ multiplex PCR, and TCRdb holds only the in-frame ones, with some missing. The table shows under 250,000 clones, with more than 85% occurring only once. Sequenced material: peripheral blood, taken on day 0 of MenACWY control vaccination. These receptors all stem from an adult in good health.

V usage is TRBV6-2 or TRBV6-3 and J usage is TRBJ1-1; D unclear. The CDR3 totals 14 residues. V lost 4 bases and J 4 bases, leaving 13 bases between the germline ends. The germline V gene encodes CDR1 MNHEY and CDR2 SVGEGT. The CDR3: CASSSSRVGTEAFF. CDR3 nucleotides: TGTGCCAGCAGTTCCTCGAGGGTGGGCACTGAAGCTTTCTTT.

V and J are TRBV7-3 and TRBJ2-1; the match to TRBD2 covers 11 bases. This CDR3 spans 15 amino acids. Trimming removed 5 bases from V and 2 bases from J; junction bases left unmatched: 2. The germline CDR1 and CDR2 sequences are SGHTA and FQGTGA. The CDR3 region has the DNA TGTGCCAGCAGCCTAGCGGGGGGAGCCTACAATGAGCAGTTCTTC. Translation gives CASSLAGGAYNEQFF.

The V gene is TRBV5-5, the J gene TRBJ2-3; D is possibly TRBD1 (6 bases). The CDR3 is 15 residues long. Germline V gene lookup returns CDR1 SGHKS and CDR2 YYEKEE (reference sequence). Between the trimmed V and J ends, which lost 0 bases and 2 bases, there was a span of 10 bases. CDR3 nucleotides: TGTGCCAGCAGCTTGGTACAGGGTCCCACAGATACGCAGTATTTT. Translating it yields CASSLVQGPTDTQYF. Combining the CDR3 with reference TRBV5-5 and TRBJ2-3 gives the whole variable domain DAGVTQSPTHLIKTRGQQVTLRCSPISGHKSVSWYQQVLGQGPQFIFQYYEKEERGRGNFPDRFSARQFPNYSSELNVNALLLGDSALYLCASSLVQGPTDTQYFGPGTRLTVL.

The V and J genes are TRBV7-9 and TRBJ2-3, with 9 bases aligning to TRBD2. The CDR3 runs to 15 residues. The germline V gene encodes CDR1 SEHNR and CDR2 FQNEAQ (reference sequence). Trimming removed 3 bases from V and 3 bases from J; junction bases left unmatched: 4. The CDR3 protein is CASSFAGGRTDTQYF. CDR3 DNA: TGTGCCAGCAGCTTTGCGGGGGGGCGTACAGATACGCAGTATTTT.

This sequence joins TRBV15 and TRBJ1-1; 8 positions agree with TRBD1. CDR1 and CDR2 from the germline V gene are LNHNV and YYDKDF (reference sequence). The junction had 3 bases not matched to a gene; V was cut back by 5 bases and J by 4 bases. CDR3 size: 13 residues. CDR3 DNA sequence: TGTGCCACCAGCTCCCAGGGGGCCACTGAAGCTTTCTTT. Protein: CATSSQGATEAFF. Together with reference TRBV15 and TRBJ1-1, the CDR3 gives the full variable domain: DAMVIQNPRYQVTQFGKPVTLSCSQTLNHNVMYWYQQKSSQAPKLLFHYYDKDFNNEADTPDNFQSRRPNTSFCFLDIRSPGLGDTAMYLCATSSQGATEAFFGQGTRLTVV.

The chain has TRBV18 and TRBJ2-7, with 7 bases identical to TRBD1. Germline V gene sequence: CDR1 KGHSH, CDR2 LQKENI. V dropped 5 bases and J dropped 7; count of bases not matched to a gene: 8. CDR3 length equals 13 residues. The DNA for the CDR3 is TGTGCCAGCTCAGCCGACAGGGATCTGGAGCAGTACTTC. Its protein is CASSADRDLEQYF.

This clone was detected only a few times. J is TRBJ2-2 and V is TRBV21-1; TRBD1, the table's D call, lacks a check against the DNA. TRBV21-1 has pseudogene status. This CDR3 spans 19 amino acids. CDR3 nucleotide sequence: TGTGCCAGCAGCAAAAGGGGGACAGGGGACACAGGGACTGTCGGGGAGCTGTTTTTT. Its protein is CASSKRGTGDTGTVGELFF.

This clone was detected only a few times. This chain links TRBV18 with TRBJ2-7; the D is unclear. Trimming stripped 2 bases from V and 0 bases from J, with 5 bases between. Germline V gene sequence: CDR1 KGHSH, CDR2 LQKENI. This CDR3 is 13 amino acids long. The CDR3 nucleotides read TGTGCCAGCTCACCAACGAGCTCCTACGAGCAGTACTTC. Amino acids: CASSPTSSYEQYF. Full variable domain (remainder filled in from reference TRBV18 and TRBJ2-7): NAGVMQNPRHLVRRRGQEARLRCSPMKGHSHVYWYRQLPEEGLKFMVYLQKENIIDESGMPKERFSAEFPKEGPSILRIQQVVRGDSAAYFCASSPTSSYEQYFGPGTRLTVT.

This clone was recorded only once. The chain recombines TRBV9 with TRBJ2-7; D gene unclear. Germline values: CDR1 SGDLS, CDR2 YYNGEE. Trimming stripped 0 bases from V and 6 bases from J, with 16 bases between. The CDR3 runs to 15 residues. CDR3 residues: CASSVAANPSAEQYF. CDR3 DNA sequence: TGTGCCAGCAGCGTAGCGGCCAACCCCTCGGCCGAGCAGTACTTC.

The chain joins TRBV9 to TRBJ1-1; D is uncertain. Germline V gives CDR1 SGDLS, CDR2 YYNGEE. The CDR3 is 15 amino acids. The germline V and J ends were trimmed by 4 bases and 4 bases, with 17 bases remaining between them. In DNA, the CDR3 is TGTGCCAGCAGCCCCCGTCGAGGAAGCGGCACTGAAGCTTTCTTT. Residues: CASSPRRGSGTEAFF. Full variable domain (remainder filled in from reference TRBV9 and TRBJ1-1): DSGVTQTPKHLITATGQRVTLRCSPRSGDLSVYWYQQSLDQGLQFLIQYYNGEERAKGNILERFSAQQFPDLHSELNLSSLELGDSALYFCASSPRRGSGTEAFFGQGTRLTVV.

The gene calls are TRBV4-1 and TRBJ1-2, with TRBD1 as a possible D gene (5 bases). Trimming pared 1 base from V and 3 bases from J, leaving 9 bases between. The length of the CDR3 is 14 residues. Germline CDR1 reads MGHRA; CDR2 reads YSYEKL. The CDR3 loop is CASSQGQRDYGYTF. In DNA, the CDR3 is TGCGCCAGCAGCCAAGGACAGCGGGACTATGGCTACACCTTC.

The chain joins TRBV7-2 to TRBJ1-2, with a tentative D call TRBD1 (6 bases). The ends were cut back, 7 bases at V and 4 bases at J, with 16 bases in the middle. The germline CDR1 and CDR2 sequences are SGHTA and FQGNSA. CDR3 length equals 14 residues. Here the CDR3 reads CASIPSGGFYGYTF. Here the CDR3 DNA reads TGTGCCAGCATTCCTTCGGGGGGCTTCTATGGCTACACCTTC.

The chain combines TRBV30 with TRBJ2-7; D might be TRBD2 (6 bases). The V gene's germline CDR1 is GTSNPN and CDR2 SVGIG (reference sequence). The CDR3 is made up of 14 amino acids. With 3 bases removed from V and 0 bases from J, the gap between germline ends came to 12 bases. CDR3 region: CAWRRDPSSYEQYF. CDR3 nucleotide sequence: TGTGCCTGGAGGCGGGACCCTAGCTCCTACGAGCAGTACTTC.

The chain carries TRBV27 and TRBJ1-1; D not resolved. The V and J ends lost 1 base and 6 bases respectively, with 3 bases between them. The CDR3 loop spans 11 amino acids. The germline CDR1 and CDR2 sequences are MNHEY and SMNVEV (reference sequence). The CDR3 DNA follows: TGTGCCAGCAGTTTATACCCTGAAGCTTTCTTT. Protein: CASSLYPEAFF.

The CDR3 DNA sequence: TGTGCCAGCTCACCACCGGGCGGGGGGGCCCAGCTGACCCAGTACTTC. Translation gives CASSPPGGGAQLTQYF. This chain joins TRBV18 and TRBJ2-5; 9 bases fit TRBD2. The CDR3 loop spans 16 amino acids. V lost 0 bases and J lost 7; bases outside the gene matches: 9. Germline V gene lookup returns CDR1 KGHSH and CDR2 LQKENI.

In this sample, this clone turned up once. This chain connects TRBV27 to TRBJ1-6; D is unclear. V lost 2 bases and J 6 bases, leaving 11 bases between the germline ends. The CDR3 consists of 15 residues. In germline, CDR1 is MNHEY, CDR2 SMNVEV (reference sequence). CDR3 sequence: CASSLGKVGNSPLHF. The CDR3 DNA reads TGTGCCAGCAGTTTAGGGAAGGTCGGTAATTCACCCCTCCACTTT.

The chain has TRBV2 and TRBJ1-3; D not resolved. In germline, CDR1 is SNHLY, CDR2 FYNNEI. The CDR3 extends over 15 amino acids. V shed 2 bases and J shed 0 bases, with 8 bases lying between them. CDR3 in DNA: TGTGCCAGCAGTGAAAGGGCTGACTCTGGAAACACCATATATTTT. Translation: CASSERADSGNTIYF.

The V gene is TRBV27, the J gene TRBJ2-7, with 10 bases lining up with TRBD1. Germline lookup yields CDR1 MNHEY and CDR2 SMNVEV (reference sequence). There are 15 residues in the CDR3. J was trimmed by 3 bases and V by 4 bases; bases with no gene match: 6. The CDR3 region is CASSSPGQGIYEQYF. The CDR3 DNA is TGTGCCAGCAGTTCTCCGGGACAGGGGATCTACGAGCAGTACTTC.

The chain uses TRBV4-1 and TRBJ1-2, with 8 bases identical to TRBD1. The CDR3 is 16 residues long. Per germline, CDR1 MGHRA and CDR2 YSYEKL. V lost 2 bases to trimming and J lost 0 bases; unmatched junction nucleotides: 5. The CDR3 nucleotides read TGCGCCAGCAGCCAACCCGGACAGGGCTCTAACTATGGCTACACCTTC. Translation gives CASSQPGQGSNYGYTF.

The sample holds a few counts of this clone. The chain combines TRBV30 with TRBJ2-2; weak D call: TRBD1 (6 bases). V gave up 8 bases and J gave up 6 bases, with 22 bases separating them. This CDR3 region has 15 residues. Germline V gene data show CDR1 as GTSNPN and CDR2 as SVGIG (reference sequence). The CDR3 nucleotides are TGTGCCAGAGCCTACAGGGCTGGAGTGCCCGGGGAGCTGTTTTTT. Translation: CARAYRAGVPGELFF.

V gene TRBV28 combines with J gene TRBJ2-3; D call uncertain. Per the germline V gene, CDR1 is MDHEN and CDR2 is SYDVKM. The CDR3 has 14 amino acids. The ends were cut back, 3 bases at V and 6 bases at J, with 13 bases in the middle. CDR3 protein: CASSFPPPDDTQYF. The CDR3, as DNA: TGTGCCAGCAGTTTTCCCCCCCCCGACGATACGCAGTATTTT.

The chain links TRBV15 to TRBJ1-2; 8 bases line up with TRBD1. J gave up 9 bases and V 6 bases, and 9 bases lay outside the gene matches. The germline CDR1 and CDR2 sequences are LNHNV and YYDKDF (reference sequence). CDR3 length equals 13 residues. The CDR3 DNA is TGTGCCACCAGGACCACAGGGGGAGGGCGCTACACCTTC. Its protein is CATRTTGGGRYTF.

This clone has more than one count but fewer than ten. This rearrangement joins TRBV19 to TRBJ1-5; D is perhaps TRBD1 (5 bases). V lost 6 bases and J 10 bases, leaving 16 bases between the germline ends. The CDR3 sequence is 13 residues long. Germline CDR1 LNHDA, CDR2 SQIVND (reference sequence). CDR3 sequence reads: CASSRGPFPPQHF. CDR3 nucleotide sequence: TGTGCCAGTAGCCGGGGACCCTTTCCTCCCCAGCATTTT.

The chain has TRBV5-1 and TRBJ2-1, with a weak D call TRBD2 (5 bases). Trimming removed 4 bases at V and 0 bases at J, with 14 bases between. Per the germline V gene, CDR1 is SGHRS and CDR2 is YFSETQ. The CDR3 spans 16 residues. DNA for the CDR3: TGCGCCAGCAGCGCACCCTTGGGGAGCTCCTACAATGAGCAGTTCTTC. Translation gives CASSAPLGSSYNEQFF. Full variable domain (remainder filled in from reference TRBV5-1 and TRBJ2-1): KAGVTQTPRYLIKTRGQQVTLSCSPISGHRSVSWYQQTPGQGLQFLFEYFSETQRNKGNFPGRFSGRQFSNSRSEMNVSTLELGDSALYLCASSAPLGSSYNEQFFGPGTRLTVL.

The rearrangement links TRBV27 to TRBJ1-2; a possible D gene is TRBD1 (6 bases). The CDR3 runs to 16 residues. V lost 5 bases and J lost 4, with 20 bases in between. Germline V gene sequence: CDR1 MNHEY, CDR2 SMNVEV (reference sequence). CDR3 nucleotides: TGTGCCAGCAGTCCGACCTTTGACAGGAGGAGCTATGGCTACACCTTC. It specifies CASSPTFDRRSYGYTF.